The T cell receptor (beta chain) described here comes from a study of CD8+ T cells in alopecia areata (dated by TCRdb to 2016 to 2019). At the level of the whole study: Treated patients were enrolled in an open-label pilot trial of oral tofacitinib at 5 to 10 mg twice daily for moderate-to-severe alopecia areata. Disease severity in treated patients was measured with the SALT score, which quantifies the percentage of affected scalp surface area. On the human side, TCRbeta sequencing was run on scalp tissue and on sorted CD4+ and CD8+ peripheral blood T cells from healthy controls and from alopecia areata patients with either patchy or totalis/universalis disease. Tofacitinib-treated patients had biopsies at baseline and at 4 and 24 weeks of treatment, with a later scalp biopsy in several patients. TCRbeta CDR3 regions were amplified by immunoSEQ multiplex PCR using 35 Vbeta forward and 13 Jbeta reverse primers. Scalp clonality was compared across normal scalp (n=4), patchy alopecia areata scalp (n=8), and alopecia totalis/universalis scalp (n=8). RNA came from the PAXgene miRNA kit for fixed scalp, the miRNeasy kit for PBMCs, and the RNeasy kit for mouse skin. Tofacitinib was administered for 6 to 18 months, and 6 months of follow-up off drug were then conducted to assess delayed response and recurrence. The study used high-throughput TCRbeta sequencing to examine T cell clonal expansion in alopecia areata, in both the C3H/HeJ mouse model and human patients. What the research found in general, with its limitations: Shared TCR sequences between patients were less evident than in mice, which may be partly attributable to HLA diversity in the patient population. Unlike mouse skin, where gammadelta T cells dominate, normal human skin contains resident alphabeta T cells that get sequenced too, which complicates analysis of the scalp TCR repertoire. Scalp clonality and the number of expanded CD8+ clones among the top 100 scalp clones were significantly decreased by tofacitinib. Because the treated cohort was small and had only one nonresponder, larger studies are needed to examine links between baseline CD8+ expansion and response. During tofacitinib treatment, many expanded lesional clones remained in scalp and blood, and this persistence may partly explain relapse after treatment is stopped. Higher clonality and more expanded CD8+ clones were observed in lesional scalp than in normal scalp, particularly in alopecia totalis/universalis, a finding suggestive of antigenic drive.

Library creation used the immunoSEQ multiplex PCR assay. To provide template for TCR sequencing, every sample had RNA extracted and reverse transcribed into cDNA. SuperScript III was used to make first-strand cDNA, primed with a 2:1 mix of oligo-dT and random hexamers. A synthetic immune receptor repertoire was used to measure amplification bias, and any remaining bias was corrected computationally. As for the original processing: Raw reads were preprocessed to remove errors, and CDR3 was defined by IMGT conventions from the conserved cysteine to phenylalanine. Clonality was computed by normalizing Shannon entropy by log2 of the number of productive unique TCRs and subtracting the result from 1. CD4 or CD8 identity of scalp clones was inferred by cross-referencing scalp TCRbeta sequences with sorted blood CD4 and CD8 repertoires. TCRdb's version of the immuneACCESS table is confined to in-frame rearrangements and falls short of the full clone set. An unresolved V gene accounts for under half of the shortfall where checked; the remainder is of unknown origin. V, J and clone size are taken as reported in that table, and D and trimming were inferred from the DNA itself. The sample table lists some 220,000 clones, about 50% of them with a count of one. The top ten constitute more than 1.5% of the sample.

Worth noting for this clone: Its antigen target is currently unknown. Per-base qualities were not stored, and no clone one base away is much larger.

At the junction V is shortened by 3 bases and J by 3 bases; bases outside the gene matches: 6. CDR1 and CDR2 are read off the germline V gene as SGDLS and YYNGEE. From cysteine to phenylalanine, the CDR3 is 15 amino acids long. The sequence is cut down to CDR3 DNA, 45 bases in frame from base 1. The sample's time point label is to be understood as: 4 weeks on oral tofacitinib. Sample treatment or condition, as interpreted from the label and publication: oral pan-JAK inhibitor, 5-10 mg twice daily. From alopecia areata patients, peripheral blood was collected along with lesional scalp punch biopsies. PBMCs were separated by density centrifugation and stained for CD3, CD4 and CD8, after which CD4+ and CD8+ T cells were sorted on a FACSAria.

The chain was built from TRBV9 and TRBJ2-1; 7 central bases correspond to TRBD1. The sequencing used CD4+ T cells sorted from blood, collected at week 4, from a patient treated with tofacitinib. The origin of this receptor is a human donor with alopecia areata. The DNA sequence is as follows: TGTGCCAGCAGCGCGGGACAGCGGATCTACAATGAGCAGTTCTTC. Translated, it gives CASSAGQRIYNEQFF.